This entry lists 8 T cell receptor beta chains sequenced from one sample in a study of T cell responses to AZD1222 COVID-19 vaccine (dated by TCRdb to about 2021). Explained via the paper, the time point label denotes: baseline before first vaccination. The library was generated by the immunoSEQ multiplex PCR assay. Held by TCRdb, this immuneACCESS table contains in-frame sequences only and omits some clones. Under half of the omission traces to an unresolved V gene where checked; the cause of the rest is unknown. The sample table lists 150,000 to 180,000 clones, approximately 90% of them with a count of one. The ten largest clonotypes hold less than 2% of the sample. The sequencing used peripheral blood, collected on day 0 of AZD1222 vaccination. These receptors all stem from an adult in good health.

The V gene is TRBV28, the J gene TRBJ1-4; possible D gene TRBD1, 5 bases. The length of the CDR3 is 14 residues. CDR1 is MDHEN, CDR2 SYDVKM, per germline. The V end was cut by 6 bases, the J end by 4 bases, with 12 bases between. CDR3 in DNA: TGTGCCAGCAGGCAGGGAACTTTTAATGAAAAACTGTTTTTT. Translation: CASRQGTFNEKLFF.

CDR3 sequence: CASSLVREIPQETQYF. The CDR3 nucleotides read TGTGCCAGCAGCTTAGTTCGAGAAATACCACAAGAGACCCAGTACTTC. The gene calls are TRBV7-8 and TRBJ2-5; no firm D call. The CDR3 covers 16 residues. Germline assignment: CDR1 SGHVS and CDR2 FQNEAQ. Deletions cut 1 base from V and 2 bases from J, with 14 bases between.

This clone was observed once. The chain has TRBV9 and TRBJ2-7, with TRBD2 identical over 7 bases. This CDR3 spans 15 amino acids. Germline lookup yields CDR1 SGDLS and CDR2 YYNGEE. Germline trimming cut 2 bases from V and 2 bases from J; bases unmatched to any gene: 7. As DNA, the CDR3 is TGTGCCAGCAGCGTGGGGCTAGCGGCAACCTACGAGCAGTACTTC. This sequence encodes CASSVGLAATYEQYF.

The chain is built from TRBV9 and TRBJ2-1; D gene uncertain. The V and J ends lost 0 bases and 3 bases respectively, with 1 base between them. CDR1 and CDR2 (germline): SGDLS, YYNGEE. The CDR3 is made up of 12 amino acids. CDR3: CASSVVYNEQFF. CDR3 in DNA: TGTGCCAGCAGCGTAGTCTACAATGAGCAGTTCTTC.

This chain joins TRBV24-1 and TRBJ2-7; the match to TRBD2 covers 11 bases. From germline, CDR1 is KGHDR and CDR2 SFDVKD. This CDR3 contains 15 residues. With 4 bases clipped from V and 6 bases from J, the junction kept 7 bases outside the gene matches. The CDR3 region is CATSDPTSGSIEQYF. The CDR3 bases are TGTGCCACCAGTGACCCCACTAGCGGGAGTATCGAGCAGTACTTC.

CDR3 sequence reads: CASSRDILYGYTF. CDR3 DNA: TGTGCCAGCAGCCGGGACATTTTATATGGCTACACCTTC. The chain uses TRBV11-2 and TRBJ1-2; tentative D call: TRBD1 (6 bases). This CDR3 has 13 residues. Trimming shortened V by 5 bases and J by 5 bases, and 12 bases separated the two germline ends. Germline CDR1 SGHAT, CDR2 FQNNGV. The variable domain in full, completed from reference TRBV11-2 and TRBJ1-2, reads EAGVAQSPRYKIIEKRQSVAFWCNPISGHATLYWYQQILGQGPKLLIQFQNNGVVDDSQLPKDRFSAERLKGVDSTLKIQPAKLEDSAVYLCASSRDILYGYTFGSGTRLTVV.

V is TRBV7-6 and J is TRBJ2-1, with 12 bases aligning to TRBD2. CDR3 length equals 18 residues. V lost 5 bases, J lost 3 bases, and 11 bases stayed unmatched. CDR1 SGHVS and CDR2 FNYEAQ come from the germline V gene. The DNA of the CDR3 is TGTGCCAGCAGCACCGGGAGACTAGCGGGGGTCAACTACAATGAGCAGTTCTTC. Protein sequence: CASSTGRLAGVNYNEQFF.

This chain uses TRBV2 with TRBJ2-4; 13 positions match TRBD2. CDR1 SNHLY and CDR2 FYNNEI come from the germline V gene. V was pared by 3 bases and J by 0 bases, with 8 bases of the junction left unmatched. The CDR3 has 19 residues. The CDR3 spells CASSDRLAGGHLAKNIQYF. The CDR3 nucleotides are TGTGCCAGCAGTGATCGACTAGCGGGAGGCCATTTAGCCAAAAACATTCAGTACTTC. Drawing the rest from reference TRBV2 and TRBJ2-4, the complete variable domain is EPEVTQTPSHQVTQMGQEVILRCVPISNHLYFYWYRQILGQKVEFLVSFYNNEISEKSEIFDDQFSVERPDGSNFTLKIRSTKLEDSAMYFCASSDRLAGGHLAKNIQYFGAGTRLSVL.